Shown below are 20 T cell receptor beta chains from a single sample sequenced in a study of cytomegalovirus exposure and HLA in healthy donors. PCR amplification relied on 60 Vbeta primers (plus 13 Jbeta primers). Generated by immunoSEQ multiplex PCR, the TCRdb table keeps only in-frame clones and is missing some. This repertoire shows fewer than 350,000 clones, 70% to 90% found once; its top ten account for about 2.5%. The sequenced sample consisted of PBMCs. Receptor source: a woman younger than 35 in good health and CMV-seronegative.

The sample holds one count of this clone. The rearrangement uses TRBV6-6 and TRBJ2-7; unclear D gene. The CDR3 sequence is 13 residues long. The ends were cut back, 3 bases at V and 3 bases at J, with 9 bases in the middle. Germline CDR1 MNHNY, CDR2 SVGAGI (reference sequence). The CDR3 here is CASSYGYFYEQYF. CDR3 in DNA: TGTGCCAGCAGTTATGGTTACTTCTACGAGCAGTACTTC.

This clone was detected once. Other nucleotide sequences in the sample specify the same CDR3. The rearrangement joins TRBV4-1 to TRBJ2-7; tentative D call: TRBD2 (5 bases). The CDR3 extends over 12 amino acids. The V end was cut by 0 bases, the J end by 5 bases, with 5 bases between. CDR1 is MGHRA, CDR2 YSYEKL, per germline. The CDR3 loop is CASSQDGDEQYF. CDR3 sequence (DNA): TGCGCCAGCAGCCAAGACGGGGACGAGCAGTACTTC.

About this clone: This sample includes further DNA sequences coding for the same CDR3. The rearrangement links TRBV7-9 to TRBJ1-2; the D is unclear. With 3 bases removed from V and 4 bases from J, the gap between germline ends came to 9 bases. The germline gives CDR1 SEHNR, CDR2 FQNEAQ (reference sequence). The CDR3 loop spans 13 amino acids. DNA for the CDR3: TGTGCCAGCAGCTTCCCAAGCCTCTATGGCTACACCTTC. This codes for CASSFPSLYGYTF.

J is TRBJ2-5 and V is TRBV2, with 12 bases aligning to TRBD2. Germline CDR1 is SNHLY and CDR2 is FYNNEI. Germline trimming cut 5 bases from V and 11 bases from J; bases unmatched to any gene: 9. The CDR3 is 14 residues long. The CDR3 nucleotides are TGTGCCAGCAGTAGGACTAGCGGGGTGGGAGAGCAGTACTTC. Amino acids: CASSRTSGVGEQYF.

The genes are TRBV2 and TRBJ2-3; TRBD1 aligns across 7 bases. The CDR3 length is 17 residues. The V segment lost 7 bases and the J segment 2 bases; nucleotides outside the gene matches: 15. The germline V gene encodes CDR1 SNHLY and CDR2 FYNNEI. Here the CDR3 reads CASTPGKRGPATDTQYF. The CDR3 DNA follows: TGTGCCAGCACTCCTGGCAAAAGGGGGCCGGCCACAGATACGCAGTATTTT. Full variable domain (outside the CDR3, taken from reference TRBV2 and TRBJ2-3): EPEVTQTPSHQVTQMGQEVILRCVPISNHLYFYWYRQILGQKVEFLVSFYNNEISEKSEIFDDQFSVERPDGSNFTLKIRSTKLEDSAMYFCASTPGKRGPATDTQYFGPGTRLTVL.

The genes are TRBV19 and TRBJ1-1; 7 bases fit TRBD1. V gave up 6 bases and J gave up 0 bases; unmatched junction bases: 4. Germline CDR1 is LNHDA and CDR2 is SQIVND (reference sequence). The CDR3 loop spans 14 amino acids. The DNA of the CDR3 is TGTGCCAGTAGCTGGACAGGAATGAACACTGAAGCTTTCTTT. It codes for CASSWTGMNTEAFF.

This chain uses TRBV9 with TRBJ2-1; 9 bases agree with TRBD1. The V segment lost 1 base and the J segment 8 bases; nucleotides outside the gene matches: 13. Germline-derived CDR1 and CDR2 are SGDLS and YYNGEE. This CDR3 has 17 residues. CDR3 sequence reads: CASSVRFRTGAGDEQFF. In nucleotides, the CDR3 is TGTGCCAGCAGCGTACGGTTTCGGACAGGGGCGGGTGATGAGCAGTTCTTC. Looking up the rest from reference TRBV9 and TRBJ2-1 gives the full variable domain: DSGVTQTPKHLITATGQRVTLRCSPRSGDLSVYWYQQSLDQGLQFLIQYYNGEERAKGNILERFSAQQFPDLHSELNLSSLELGDSALYFCASSVRFRTGAGDEQFFGPGTRLTVL.

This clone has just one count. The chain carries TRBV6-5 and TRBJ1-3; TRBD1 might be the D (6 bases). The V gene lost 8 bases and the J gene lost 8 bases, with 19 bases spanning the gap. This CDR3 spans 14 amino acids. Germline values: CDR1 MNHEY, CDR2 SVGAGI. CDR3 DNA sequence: TGTGCCAGCCGCCCGGGCCAGGGGATAGACACCATATATTTT. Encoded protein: CASRPGQGIDTIYF.

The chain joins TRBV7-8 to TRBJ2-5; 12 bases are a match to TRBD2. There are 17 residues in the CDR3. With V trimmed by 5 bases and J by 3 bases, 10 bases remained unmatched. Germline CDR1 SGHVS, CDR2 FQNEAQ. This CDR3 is CASSPWWLAGGEETQYF. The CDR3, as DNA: TGTGCCAGCAGCCCCTGGTGGCTAGCGGGGGGGGAAGAGACCCAGTACTTC.

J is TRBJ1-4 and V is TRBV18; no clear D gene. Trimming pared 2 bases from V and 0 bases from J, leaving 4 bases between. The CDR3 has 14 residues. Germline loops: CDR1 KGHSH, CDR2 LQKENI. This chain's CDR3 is CASSPTATNEKLFF. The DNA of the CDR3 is TGTGCCAGCTCACCAACTGCAACTAATGAAAAACTGTTTTTT. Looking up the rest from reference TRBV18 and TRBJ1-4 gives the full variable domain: NAGVMQNPRHLVRRRGQEARLRCSPMKGHSHVYWYRQLPEEGLKFMVYLQKENIIDESGMPKERFSAEFPKEGPSILRIQQVVRGDSAAYFCASSPTATNEKLFFGSGTQLSVL.

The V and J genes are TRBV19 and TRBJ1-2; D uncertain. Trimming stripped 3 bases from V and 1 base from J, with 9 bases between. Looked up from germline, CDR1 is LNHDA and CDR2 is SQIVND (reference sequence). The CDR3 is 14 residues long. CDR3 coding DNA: TGTGCCAGTAGTATGGCCGTTATTAACTATGGCTACACCTTC. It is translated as CASSMAVINYGYTF.

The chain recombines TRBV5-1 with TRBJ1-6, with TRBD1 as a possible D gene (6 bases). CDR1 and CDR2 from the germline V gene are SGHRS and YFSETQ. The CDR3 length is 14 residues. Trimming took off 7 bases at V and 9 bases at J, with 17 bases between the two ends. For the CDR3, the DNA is TGCGCCAGCGCTTCAGGGGACGGATCTTCACCCCTCCACTTT. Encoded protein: CASASGDGSSPLHF. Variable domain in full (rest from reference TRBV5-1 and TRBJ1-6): KAGVTQTPRYLIKTRGQQVTLSCSPISGHRSVSWYQQTPGQGLQFLFEYFSETQRNKGNFPGRFSGRQFSNSRSEMNVSTLELGDSALYLCASASGDGSSPLHFGNGTRLTVT.

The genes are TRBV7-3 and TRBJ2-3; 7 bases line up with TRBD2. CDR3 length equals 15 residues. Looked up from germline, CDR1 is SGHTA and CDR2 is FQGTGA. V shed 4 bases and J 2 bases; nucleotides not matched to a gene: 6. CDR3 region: CASSSTSFPTDTQYF. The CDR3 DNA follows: TGTGCCAGCAGCTCGACTAGCTTCCCCACAGATACGCAGTATTTT.

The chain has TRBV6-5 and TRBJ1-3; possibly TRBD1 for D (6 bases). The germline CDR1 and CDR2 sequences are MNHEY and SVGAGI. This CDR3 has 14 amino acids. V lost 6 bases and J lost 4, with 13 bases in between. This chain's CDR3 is CASSLGAGGNTIYF. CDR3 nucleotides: TGTGCCAGCAGCTTGGGGGCAGGAGGAAACACCATATATTTT.

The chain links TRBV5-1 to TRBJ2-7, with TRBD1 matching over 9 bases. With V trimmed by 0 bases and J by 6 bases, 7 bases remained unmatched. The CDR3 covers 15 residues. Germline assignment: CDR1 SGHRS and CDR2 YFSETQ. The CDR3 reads CASSLDPGQGFEQYF. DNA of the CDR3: TGCGCCAGCAGCTTGGATCCGGGACAGGGTTTCGAGCAGTACTTC.

The CDR3 region is CASSYWSETGGHGYTF. The CDR3 region has the DNA TGTGCCAGCAGTTACTGGAGTGAGACAGGGGGCCATGGCTACACCTTC. J is TRBJ1-2 and V is TRBV6-5; 10 bases are shared with TRBD1. Germline V gene data show CDR1 as MNHEY and CDR2 as SVGAGI. The length of the CDR3 is 16 residues. Trimming at V came to 1 base and at J to 6 bases, leaving 8 bases not matched to a gene.

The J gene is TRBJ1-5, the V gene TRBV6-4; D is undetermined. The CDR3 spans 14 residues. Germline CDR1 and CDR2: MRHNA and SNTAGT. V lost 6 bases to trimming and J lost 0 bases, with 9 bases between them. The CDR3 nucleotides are TGTGCCAGCAGCACAGAGTATAGCAATCAGCCCCAGCATTTT. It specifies CASSTEYSNQPQHF.

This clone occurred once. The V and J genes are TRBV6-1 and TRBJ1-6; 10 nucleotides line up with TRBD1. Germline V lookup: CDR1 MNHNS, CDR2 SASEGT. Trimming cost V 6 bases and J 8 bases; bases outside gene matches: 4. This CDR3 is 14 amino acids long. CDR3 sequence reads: CASSRDRGDSPLHF. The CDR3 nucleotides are TGTGCCAGCAGCCGGGACAGGGGCGATTCACCCCTCCACTTT.

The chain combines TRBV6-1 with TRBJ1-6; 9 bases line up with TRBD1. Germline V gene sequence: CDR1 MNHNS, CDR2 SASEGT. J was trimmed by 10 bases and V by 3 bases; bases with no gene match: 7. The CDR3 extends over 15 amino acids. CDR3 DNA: TGTGCCAGCAGTGATCAAACAGGGGGCGGCTCACCCCTCCACTTT. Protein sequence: CASSDQTGGGSPLHF.

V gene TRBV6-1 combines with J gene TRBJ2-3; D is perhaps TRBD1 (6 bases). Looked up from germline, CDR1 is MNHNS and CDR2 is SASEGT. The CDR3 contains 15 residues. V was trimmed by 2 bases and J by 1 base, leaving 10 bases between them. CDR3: CASSESTGRTDTQYF. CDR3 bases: TGTGCCAGCAGTGAATCAACAGGGCGCACAGATACGCAGTATTTT.